The rows below give T cell receptor beta chains drawn from one sample of a study of blood T cell repertoires in COVID-19. The table came from immunoSEQ multiplex PCR; TCRdb's copy has only in-frame clones and leaves some out. Of around 80,000 clones in the sample, about 80% were seen once. What was sequenced was peripheral blood. These receptors all come from a man aged 50-59 years with active or convalescent COVID-19. The CDR3 runs from the conserved cysteine through the conserved F or W. Each record gives: V gene, D gene, clone size, J gene, CDR3 DNA, CDR3 protein. A D gene is named only where the DNA matches it firmly. A clone size is listed for some rows: how often the clone was seen (once, few, many), or a class if it is expanded.

v_gene: TRBV6-5; d_gene: NA; abundance: NA; j_gene: TRBJ1-2; CDR3nt: TGTGCCAGCAGTTACTCGCACGGTTACTATGGCTACACCTTC; CDR3aa: CASSYSHGYYGYTF
v_gene: TRBV7-2; d_gene: NA; abundance: few; j_gene: TRBJ1-5; CDR3nt: TGTGCCAGCAGCTTAGAGGGCGGGGAGTATCAGCCCCAGCATTTT; CDR3aa: CASSLEGGEYQPQHF
v_gene: TRBV5-6; d_gene: NA; abundance: NA; j_gene: TRBJ2-5; CDR3nt: TGTGCCAGCAGCCAACTCGTTATAGCCGGACTATACAAAGAGACCCAGTACTTC; CDR3aa: CASSQLVIAGLYKETQYF
v_gene: TRBV7-7; d_gene: NA; abundance: NA; j_gene: TRBJ2-7; CDR3nt: TGTGCCAGCAGCCCCCAGGGCCACCCCTCCTACGAGCAGTACTTC; CDR3aa: CASSPQGHPSYEQYF
v_gene: TRBV5-4; d_gene: TRBD1; abundance: NA; j_gene: TRBJ1-2; CDR3nt: TGTGCCAGCAGCTCCTACGGACAGGGGCCAGGGTATGGCTACACCTTC; CDR3aa: CASSSYGQGPGYGYTF
v_gene: TRBV6-5; d_gene: NA; abundance: few; j_gene: TRBJ2-7; CDR3nt: TGTGCCAGCACCCCCGCTACCGCTAAAGACGAGCAGTACTTC; CDR3aa: CASTPATAKDEQYF
v_gene: TRBV11-2; d_gene: NA; abundance: NA; j_gene: TRBJ2-3; CDR3nt: TGTGCCAGCAGCTTAGATGCTGATCGGGTACGAGCAGATACGCAGTATTTT; CDR3aa: CASSLDADRVRADTQYF
v_gene: TRBV4-3; d_gene: TRBD2; abundance: NA; j_gene: TRBJ2-3; CDR3nt: TGCGCCAGCAGCCATGGACTAGCGGGGACTAGCACAGATACGCAGTATTTT; CDR3aa: CASSHGLAGTSTDTQYF
v_gene: TRBV10-3; d_gene: TRBD2; abundance: NA; j_gene: TRBJ2-3; CDR3nt: TGTGCCATCAGTCCCATTCTAGCGGGGGGCTCCGTAGATACGCAGTATTTT; CDR3aa: CAISPILAGGSVDTQYF
v_gene: TRBV10-3; d_gene: NA; abundance: NA; j_gene: TRBJ2-2; CDR3nt: TGTGCCATCAGTGACCAGGGGGGGAACACCGGGGAGCTGTTTTTT; CDR3aa: CAISDQGGNTGELFF
v_gene: TRBV2; d_gene: NA; abundance: NA; j_gene: TRBJ1-2; CDR3nt: TGTGCCGGAACTACAACGGGGGAAGGCTATGGCTACACCTTC; CDR3aa: CAGTTTGEGYGYTF
v_gene: TRBV6-5; d_gene: NA; abundance: NA; j_gene: TRBJ1-2; CDR3nt: TGTGCCAGCAGTTACTCCCTAAGGGGGAATGGCTACACCTTC; CDR3aa: CASSYSLRGNGYTF
v_gene: TRBV30; d_gene: NA; abundance: few; j_gene: TRBJ2-2; CDR3nt: TGTGCCTGGACCGAGGGGGGGGACACCGGGGAGCTGTTTTTT; CDR3aa: CAWTEGGDTGELFF
v_gene: TRBV19; d_gene: NA; abundance: NA; j_gene: TRBJ2-4; CDR3nt: TGTGCCAGTACCGCTTCTAGCGCAGGTTCCTCAAACATTCAGTACTTC; CDR3aa: CASTASSAGSSNIQYF
v_gene: TRBV4-3; d_gene: NA; abundance: NA; j_gene: TRBJ1-4; CDR3nt: TGCGCCAGCAGCCAAGCCCCGAGGGGGGAGGGGAATGAAAAACTGTTTTTT; CDR3aa: CASSQAPRGEGNEKLFF
v_gene: TRBV3-1/TRBV3-2; d_gene: TRBD1; abundance: NA; j_gene: TRBJ1-4; CDR3nt: TGTGCCAGCAGCCTACGGACAGGGGATGAAAAACTGTTTTTT; CDR3aa: CASSLRTGDEKLFF
v_gene: TRBV12-5; d_gene: TRBD1; abundance: NA; j_gene: TRBJ1-5; CDR3nt: TGTGCTAGTGGAGACACAGGGGATCAGCCCCAGCATTTT; CDR3aa: CASGDTGDQPQHF